This T cell receptor (beta chain) is drawn from a study of OX40 agonist ivuxolimab in advanced cancers. Study as a whole: A male proportion of approximately 83% was recorded, with mean age about 54 years and range roughly 20 to 90. Prior therapy, whether anti-PD-1, anti-PD-L1 or anti-CTLA-4, was allowed, and 30% to 40% had some.

Clones were read by immunoSEQ multiplex PCR, and TCRdb kept only the in-frame ones, dropping some. In the table there are over 80,000 clones, 75% to 95% of which are singletons. The length of the CDR3 is 16 residues. Looked up from germline, CDR1 is SGHVS and CDR2 is FQNEAQ. V was cut by 0 bases and J by 1 base, with 10 bases left in between. The sample consisted of CD4+ or CD8+ T cells sorted from blood, taken in a trial of the OX40 agonist ivuxolimab. The chain has TRBV7-8 and TRBJ2-1, with D possibly matching TRBD1 (5 bases). The TCR was taken from an adult with an advanced solid tumor such as melanoma, head and neck, liver or kidney cancer. CDR3 in amino acids: CASSLARQLSYNEQFF. The CDR3 DNA follows: TGTGCCAGCAGCTTAGCACGACAGTTGTCCTACAATGAGCAGTTCTTC.